This T cell receptor beta chain was captured in a study of vaccination effects on CD4 cells after COVID-19 (dated by TCRdb to 2021 to 2024). Describing the broader study: Post-vaccine samples across the study were collected a median of 72 days after the second dose, with a range of 14 to 241. SARS-CoV-2 spike-specific CD4+ TCR repertoires were compared before and after mRNA vaccination in COVID-19 convalescent patients and in infection-naive vaccine recipients. A total of over nine COVID-19 convalescent patients and a handful of SARS-CoV-2-naive healthy vaccine recipients were included in the full study. Cultures from other donors in the study were sequenced using the Oncomine TCR Beta short-read assay on an Illumina iSeq 100.

In the ViraFEST assay, PBMC were stimulated with viral peptide pools, and TCR sequencing was then used to find antigen-specific CD4+ T cell clonotypes based on their expansion. After around 10 days of culture, CD4+ T cells were isolated with the EasySep CD4+ T cell isolation kit. Each participant got two doses of an mRNA SARS-CoV-2 vaccine, either BNT162b2 or mRNA-1273. Negative nucleocapsid antibody results before and after vaccination confirmed that the healthy vaccine recipients had no prior SARS-CoV-2 infection. Roughly 2 million PBMC per well were cultured in IMDM with 5% human AB serum, 9 to 10 IU/ml IL-2 and gentamicin, plus 10 ug/ml peptides. Half of the culture medium was replaced with fresh IL-2-containing medium on days 3 and 7. Unless noted otherwise, every peptide stimulation condition was cultured in triplicate wells. Using Ficoll-Paque Plus gradient centrifugation, PBMC were separated from whole blood and then either used fresh or cryopreserved at -140C. The overlapping peptide pools covered the spike proteins of SARS-CoV-2 and of the common cold coronaviruses HCoV-NL63, HCoV-OC43 and HCoV-229E. The QIAamp micro DNA kit was used to extract genomic DNA from the cultured CD4+ T cells.

This clone has just one count. It lacks a known antigen. Base qualities are not provided; no much larger clone lies one nucleotide away. Library method: the immunoSEQ multiplex PCR assay. DNA from the cultured and isolated CD4+ T cells underwent TCR beta CDR3 sequencing. In the original analysis: Non-productive TCR sequences were removed and reads were trimmed to the CDR3 region, keeping CDR3s of at least 7 amino acids. The MANAFEST web app was used to identify antigen-specific clonotypes by comparing expansion in peptide wells with expansion in reference cultures. To be called positive, a clone needed expansion at FDR<0.05 compared with the reference and with all other wells, an odds ratio greater than 5, and a frequency greater than 0.1% in two replicate wells. A clonotype was called cross-reactive if it was significantly expanded both in SARS-CoV-2 spike wells and in at least one common cold coronavirus spike condition. Levenshtein distance calculated with the stringdist R package was used to assess CDR3 similarity, and unrooted trees were constructed with ape in R 3.6.1. TCRdb's version of the immuneACCESS table is confined to in-frame rearrangements and falls short of the full clone set. An unresolved V gene accounts for under half of the shortfall where checked; the remainder is of unknown origin. The V and J calls and clone size were taken over from that table, and D and trimming were inferred from the DNA. A total of 64,000 or so clones appear in this sample, approximately 78% of them only once. The ten largest clonotypes hold roughly 2% of the sample.

The paper's findings and limits, for the study overall: The study was limited by a small number of convalescent patients, and early post-infection timepoints were lacking. Both infection-induced and vaccine-induced clones contracted markedly at late post-vaccination timepoints, which is consistent with waning T cell responses. Among healthy vaccine recipients, nearly all vaccine-induced clones were SARS-CoV-2 mono-reactive, and just 1 of 255 was cross-reactive with common cold coronaviruses.

Source: CD4+ T cells from PBMCs cultured with HCoV-OC43 spike peptides, taken after COVID-19 vaccination. The sample's cell subset or site, from its label and the paper: HCoV-OC43 spike overlapping peptide pool stimulation. This TCR was recovered from a human donor who received a COVID-19 vaccine.

The DNA sequence is as follows: TGTGCCTCTAATCCGGGTACAGGAATCTATGGCTACACCTTC. Its protein reads: CASNPGTGIYGYTF. Recombination connected TRBV19 to TRBJ1-2; the D gene is perhaps TRBD1, on 5 matching bases. Reading the germline V gene (reference sequence) gives CDR1 LNHDA and CDR2 SQIVND. The CDR3, cysteine through phenylalanine, is 14 amino acids long. Here the CDR3 DNA is all that survives: 42 bases in frame from base 1. Deletion took 11 bases off V and 4 bases off J, with a span of 20 bases between the germline ends.